What follows is one T cell receptor (beta chain) and its context. CDR1 and CDR2 from the germline V gene are SGHAT and FQDESV (reference sequence). The CDR3 is 15 residues long. The sample belongs to a study of blood T cells in healthy people across ages. With a J-beta primer mix and a sample-barcoded 5' primer, a second PCR ran 7 to 11 cycles. TCRdb processed the 5' RACE reads anew with MiXCR; each CDR3 protein has one entry. The sample lists about 1.6 million distinct CDR3 sequences, roughly 30% occurring once. This TCR derives from a woman in her 30s in good health. This chain uses TRBV11-1 with TRBJ2-7; TRBD1 might be the D (5 bases). With the DNA end fitting TRBJ2-5 better, the J assignment may be wrong. Material for sequencing was blood. The CDR3 bases are TGTGCCAGCAGCTTAGGCTATGGGGCGAGGGAGACCCAGTACTTC. Translating gives CASSLGYGARETQYF.